Listed here are 27 T cell receptor beta chains from one sample, sequenced in a study of T cell responses to AZD1222 COVID-19 vaccine. The method was immunoSEQ multiplex PCR; TCRdb's version includes in-frame clones alone and lacks a portion of them. Among about 180,000 clones listed, approximately 91% were seen once. The input for sequencing was peripheral blood, taken on day 0 of AZD1222 vaccination. Every receptor here comes from an adult in good health.

A single count supports this clone. V is TRBV27 and J is TRBJ1-2; D ambiguous. Trimming shortened V by 5 bases and J by 1 base, and 17 bases separated the two germline ends. This CDR3 is built from 16 residues. Per the germline V gene, CDR1 is MNHEY and CDR2 is SMNVEV (reference sequence). The CDR3 coding sequence is TGTGCCAGCAGTCGAACCACCGGACGTCTTAACTATGGCTACACCTTC. Translated, it gives CASSRTTGRLNYGYTF.

The chain links TRBV19 to TRBJ1-2, with 7 positions matching TRBD1. Germline V lookup: CDR1 LNHDA, CDR2 SQIVND (reference sequence). The CDR3 is made up of 11 amino acids. V trimming: 10 bases; J trimming: 7 bases; junction bases outside the gene matches: 6. Here the CDR3 DNA reads TGTGCCATAAGACAGGGTTCTGGCTACACCTTC. Protein: CAIRQGSGYTF.

This chain joins TRBV18 and TRBJ1-1, with D possibly TRBD1 on 6 matching bases. The CDR3 loop spans 16 amino acids. Trimming stripped 2 bases from V and 2 bases from J, with 15 bases between. Germline V gene lookup returns CDR1 KGHSH and CDR2 LQKENI. Written as DNA, the CDR3 is TGTGCCAGCTCACCATTAGACGGGGGGCATAACACTGAAGCTTTCTTT. It specifies CASSPLDGGHNTEAFF.

The chain couples TRBV7-8 to TRBJ2-7, with a weak D call TRBD1 (5 bases). V gave up 4 bases and J gave up 2 bases, with 12 bases separating them. The length of the CDR3 is 14 residues. The germline CDR1 and CDR2 sequences are SGHVS and FQNEAQ. Written as DNA, the CDR3 is TGTGCCAGCAGCTCCTGGACAAGAACCTACGAGCAGTACTTC. Translated, it gives CASSSWTRTYEQYF.

V and J are TRBV5-6 and TRBJ2-3; D unclear. The CDR3 runs 12 residues. Per the germline V gene, CDR1 is SGHDT and CDR2 is YYEEEE. V lost 2 bases to trimming and J lost 0 bases, with 1 base between them. For the CDR3, the DNA is TGTGCCAGCAGCTTAAGCACAGATACGCAGTATTTT. Translation gives CASSLSTDTQYF.

The chain employs TRBV5-6 and TRBJ2-4; a weak D match, TRBD1 (6 bases). The CDR3 extends over 17 amino acids. Trimming left V 2 bases short and J 4 bases short, with 19 bases between. Germline loops: CDR1 SGHDT, CDR2 YYEEEE. CDR3 sequence (DNA): TGTGCCAGCAGCTTCCGTTTTCGACAGGCGACGAAAAACATTCAGTACTTC. Protein product: CASSFRFRQATKNIQYF.

This sequence joins TRBV19 and TRBJ2-7, with TRBD1 identical over 8 bases. Trimming at V came to 7 bases and at J to 3 bases, leaving 8 bases not matched to a gene. In germline, CDR1 is LNHDA, CDR2 SQIVND (reference sequence). There are 14 residues in the CDR3. The CDR3: CASTLGQGDYEQYF. In DNA, the CDR3 is TGTGCCAGTACCTTAGGACAGGGTGACTACGAGCAGTACTTC. Full variable domain (outside the CDR3, taken from reference TRBV19 and TRBJ2-7): DGGITQSPKYLFRKEGQNVTLSCEQNLNHDAMYWYRQDPGQGLRLIYYSQIVNDFQKGDIAEGYSVSREKKESFPLTVTSAQKNPTAFYLCASTLGQGDYEQYFGPGTRLTVT.

This chain's CDR3 is CASRGTGEWQPQHF. The DNA for the CDR3 is TGTGCCAGCAGGGGGACAGGTGAATGGCAGCCCCAGCATTTT. The chain couples TRBV2 to TRBJ1-5; 8 nucleotides align to TRBD1. CDR3 length: 14 residues. V trimming: 6 bases; J trimming: 7 bases; junction bases outside the gene matches: 8. The germline CDR1 and CDR2 sequences are SNHLY and FYNNEI.

The chain combines TRBV16 with TRBJ1-1; D is unresolved. The CDR3 loop spans 15 amino acids. Germline V gene data show CDR1 as KGHSY and CDR2 as FQNENV. V lost 1 base, J lost 1 base, and 10 bases lay in between. The CDR3 reads CASSQYEPGNTEAFF. The CDR3 bases are TGTGCCAGCAGCCAATATGAACCAGGGAACACTGAAGCTTTCTTT.

J is TRBJ1-2 and V is TRBV19, with D possibly TRBD1 on 5 matching bases. The V gene's germline CDR1 is LNHDA and CDR2 SQIVND (reference sequence). The CDR3 is made up of 15 amino acids. The V gene lost 5 bases and the J gene lost 4 bases, with 17 bases spanning the gap. CDR3 DNA: TGTGCCAGTAGTTTGTCAGGGCAAGGGGCCTATGGCTACACCTTC. Amino acids: CASSLSGQGAYGYTF.

This clone was detected only once. The J gene is TRBJ1-5, the V gene TRBV5-5; D perhaps matches TRBD1 (5 bases). V was cut by 1 base and J by 4 bases, with 9 bases left in between. The CDR3 is 14 residues long. Per germline, CDR1 SGHKS and CDR2 YYEKEE (reference sequence). CDR3 coding DNA: TGTGCCAGCAGCTTGAGACAGCAGAATCAGCCCCAGCATTTT. As protein: CASSLRQQNQPQHF.

The V gene is TRBV5-1, the J gene TRBJ2-2, with no clear D. Germline assignment: CDR1 SGHRS and CDR2 YFSETQ. CDR3 length: 15 amino acids. V lost 0 bases and J 4 bases, leaving 10 bases between the germline ends. The CDR3, as DNA: TGCGCCAGCAGCTTGGACGTTGACCCCACCGGGGAGCTGTTTTTT. This codes for CASSLDVDPTGELFF.

The chain recombines TRBV6-5 with TRBJ1-2; weak D call: TRBD1 (6 bases). V lost 2 bases to trimming and J lost 7 bases, with 20 bases between them. This CDR3 has 16 residues. Germline V gives CDR1 MNHEY, CDR2 SVGAGI. The CDR3 bases are TGTGCCAGCAGTTACGAGCGGTTTACAGGGTTTCGTGGCTACACCTTC. Translated: CASSYERFTGFRGYTF.

The V gene is TRBV9, the J gene TRBJ1-1; possible D gene TRBD1, 6 bases. Germline V gene lookup returns CDR1 SGDLS and CDR2 YYNGEE. V was pared by 0 bases and J by 3 bases, with 12 bases between. The CDR3 runs to 15 residues. CDR3: CASSVEAGAYTEAFF. The CDR3 DNA follows: TGTGCCAGCAGCGTAGAGGCAGGGGCTTACACTGAAGCTTTCTTT.

V and J are TRBV19 and TRBJ1-2; no clear D. The germline V gene encodes CDR1 LNHDA and CDR2 SQIVND (reference sequence). This CDR3 is 13 amino acids long. Deletions cut 5 bases from V and 5 bases from J, with 12 bases between. CDR3 sequence (DNA): TGTGCCAGTAGTTTGACGGCCCAGTATGGCTACACCTTC. Translated, it gives CASSLTAQYGYTF.

This chain uses TRBV27 with TRBJ2-7; maybe TRBD1 (6 bases). This CDR3 spans 15 amino acids. V dropped 3 bases and J dropped 3 bases, with 15 bases sitting between them. In germline, CDR1 is MNHEY, CDR2 SMNVEV (reference sequence). In DNA form, the CDR3 reads TGTGCCAGCAGTTTCGAGGCAGGGGATAACTACGAGCAGTACTTC. As protein: CASSFEAGDNYEQYF.

V gene TRBV28 combines with J gene TRBJ2-5; D perhaps matches TRBD1 (7 bases). Trimming stripped 3 bases from V and 2 bases from J, with 10 bases between. This CDR3 is built from 14 residues. Per the germline V gene, CDR1 is MDHEN and CDR2 is SYDVKM. In DNA, the CDR3 is TGTGCCAGCAGTTTGACAGGGAGGCAAGAGACCCAGTACTTC. This encodes CASSLTGRQETQYF.

J is TRBJ1-5 and V is TRBV10-3; tentative D call: TRBD1 (6 bases). The CDR3 consists of 12 residues. Trimming took 8 bases from V and 5 from J, leaving 10 bases between them. CDR1 is ENHRY, CDR2 SYGVKD, per germline. CDR3 region: CAIGAGDQPQHF. CDR3 coding DNA: TGTGCCATCGGGGCAGGGGATCAGCCCCAGCATTTT.

The rearrangement links TRBV25-1 to TRBJ1-1; a possible D gene is TRBD1 (6 bases). This CDR3 has 15 amino acids. Trimming removed 2 bases at V and 3 bases at J, with 13 bases between. Germline values: CDR1 MGHDK, CDR2 SYGVNS. The CDR3 sequence: CASSEPMGADTEAFF. CDR3 in DNA: TGTGCCAGCAGTGAACCGATGGGGGCGGACACTGAAGCTTTCTTT.

This clone was found a few times. The chain carries TRBV6-6 and TRBJ2-7; D assignment may be TRBD1 or TRBD2 (5 bases each). Germline V gene sequence: CDR1 MNHNY, CDR2 SVGAGI (reference sequence). Trimming cost V 5 bases and J 7 bases, with 18 bases left between them. CDR3 length equals 14 residues. CDR3 bases: TGTGCCAGCAGTAACACCGGGACCAAGGGGGAGCAGTACTTC. As protein: CASSNTGTKGEQYF.

V and J are TRBV5-5 and TRBJ2-5; the D is unclear. Per germline, CDR1 SGHKS and CDR2 YYEKEE (reference sequence). This CDR3 contains 12 residues. V shed 3 bases and J shed 5 bases, with 8 bases lying between them. Here the CDR3 reads CASSSYLETQYF. As DNA, the CDR3 is TGTGCCAGCAGCTCGTATTTGGAGACCCAGTACTTC.

This chain joins TRBV7-2 and TRBJ2-2; D gene uncertain. This CDR3 is 12 amino acids long. Germline CDR1 and CDR2: SGHTA and FQGNSA. V lost 2 bases, J lost 6 bases, and 4 bases lay in between. CDR3 bases: TGTGCCAGCAGCTTATTTGCCGGGGAGCTGTTTTTT. Its protein product is CASSLFAGELFF.

The V gene is TRBV28, the J gene TRBJ2-1; 11 nucleotides align to TRBD2. This CDR3 is 17 amino acids long. Losses at the gene ends were 5 bases for V and 2 bases for J; bases not matched to a gene: 8. From germline, CDR1 is MDHEN and CDR2 SYDVKM. DNA for the CDR3: TGTGCCAGCAGTGTCTGGACTAGCGGGTCTACCTACAATGAGCAGTTCTTC. Amino acid sequence: CASSVWTSGSTYNEQFF.

The chain recombines TRBV7-6 with TRBJ2-2; 7 bases are shared with TRBD2. The V gene end was trimmed by 5 bases and the J gene end by 4 bases; junction bases not matched to a gene: 10. Germline CDR1 reads SGHVS; CDR2 reads FNYEAQ. This CDR3 spans 16 amino acids. CDR3 protein: CASSRMSASGTGELFF. CDR3 coding DNA: TGTGCCAGCAGCCGTATGTCGGCTAGCGGCACCGGGGAGCTGTTTTTT. Filled out from reference TRBV7-6 and TRBJ2-2, the complete variable domain reads GAGVSQSPRYKVTKRGQDVALRCDPISGHVSLYWYRQALGQGPEFLTYFNYEAQQDKSGLPNDRFSAERPEGSISTLTIQRTEQRDSAMYRCASSRMSASGTGELFFGEGSRLTVL.

The chain is built from TRBV7-2 and TRBJ2-7; 14 nucleotides match TRBD2. CDR3 length: 19 amino acids. Germline V gene data show CDR1 as SGHTA and CDR2 as FQGNSA. Trimming took 5 bases from V and 2 from J; bases not matched to a gene: 14. The CDR3 loop reads CASSPVAIRLAGGPYEQYF. In nucleotides, the CDR3 is TGTGCCAGCAGCCCCGTTGCTATTAGACTAGCGGGGGGGCCCTACGAGCAGTACTTC. Variable domain in full (rest from reference TRBV7-2 and TRBJ2-7): GAGVSQSPSNKVTEKGKDVELRCDPISGHTALYWYRQSLGQGLEFLIYFQGNSAPDKSGLPSDRFSAERTGGSVSTLTIQRTQQEDSAVYLCASSPVAIRLAGGPYEQYFGPGTRLTVT.

The J gene is TRBJ1-1, the V gene TRBV25-1; 7 bases align to TRBD1. The V segment lost 5 bases and the J segment 4 bases; nucleotides outside the gene matches: 10. Germline V CDR1 and CDR2: MGHDK, SYGVNS. The length of the CDR3 is 15 residues. The DNA for the CDR3 is TGTGCCAGCAGTCGGTCCGCAGGGGGAGTCACTGAAGCTTTCTTT. This translates into CASSRSAGGVTEAFF. Drawing the rest from reference TRBV25-1 and TRBJ1-1, the complete variable domain is EADIYQTPRYLVIGTGKKITLECSQTMGHDKMYWYQQDPGMELHLIHYSYGVNSTEKGDLSSESTVSRIRTEHFPLTLESARPSHTSQYLCASSRSAGGVTEAFFGQGTRLTVV.

This chain links TRBV27 with TRBJ1-2; D gene ambiguous. Germline assignment: CDR1 MNHEY and CDR2 SMNVEV (reference sequence). The CDR3 totals 15 residues. The V end lost 5 bases, the J end lost 5 bases, and 18 bases lay between the germline ends. This chain's CDR3 is CASSLKRGEYYGYTF. The CDR3 region has the DNA TGTGCCAGCAGTCTAAAGCGGGGAGAGTATTATGGCTACACCTTC.